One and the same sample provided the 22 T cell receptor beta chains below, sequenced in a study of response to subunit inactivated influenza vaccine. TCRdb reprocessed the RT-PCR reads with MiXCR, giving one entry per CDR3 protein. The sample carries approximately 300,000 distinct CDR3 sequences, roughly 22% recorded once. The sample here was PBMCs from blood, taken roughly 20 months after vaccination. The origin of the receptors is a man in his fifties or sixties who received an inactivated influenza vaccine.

DNA of the CDR3: TGCGCCAGCAGCTGGCAGGGGGGAGTGGATTCACCCCTCCACTTT. Protein: CASSWQGGVDSPLHF. The rearrangement links TRBV5-1 to TRBJ1-6; 7 bases are a match to TRBD1. The germline V gene encodes CDR1 SGHRS and CDR2 YFSETQ. V gave up 3 bases and J gave up 8 bases; unmatched junction bases: 8. This CDR3 is built from 15 residues.

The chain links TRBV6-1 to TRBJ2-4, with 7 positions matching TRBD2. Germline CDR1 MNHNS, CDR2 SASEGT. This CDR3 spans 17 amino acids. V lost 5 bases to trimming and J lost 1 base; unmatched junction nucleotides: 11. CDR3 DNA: TGTGCCAGCAGTCTCAGACTAGCCCAAGGGGCCAAAAACATTCAGTACTTC. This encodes CASSLRLAQGAKNIQYF.

CDR3 sequence (DNA): TGTGCCAGCAGCGCCAGACAGGGAGACAATTCACCCCTCCACTTT. This codes for CASSARQGDNSPLHF. The chain recombines TRBV9 with TRBJ1-6; TRBD1 matches at 7 bases. This CDR3 spans 15 amino acids. V shed 3 bases, J shed 7 bases, and the junction held 7 bases outside the gene matches. Germline lookup yields CDR1 SGDLS and CDR2 YYNGEE.

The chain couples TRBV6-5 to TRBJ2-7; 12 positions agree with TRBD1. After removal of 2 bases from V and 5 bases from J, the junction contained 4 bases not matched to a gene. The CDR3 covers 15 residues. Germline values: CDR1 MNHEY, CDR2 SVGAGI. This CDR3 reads CASSYQGQGADEQYF. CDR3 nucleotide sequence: TGTGCCAGCAGTTACCAGGGACAGGGGGCGGACGAGCAGTACTTC.

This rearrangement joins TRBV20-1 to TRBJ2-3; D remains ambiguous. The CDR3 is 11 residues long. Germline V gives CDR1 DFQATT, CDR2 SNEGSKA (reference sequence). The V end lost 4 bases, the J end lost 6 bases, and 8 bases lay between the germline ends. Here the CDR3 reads CSAIPGDTQYF. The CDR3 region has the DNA TGCAGTGCTATCCCGGGTGATACGCAGTATTTT.

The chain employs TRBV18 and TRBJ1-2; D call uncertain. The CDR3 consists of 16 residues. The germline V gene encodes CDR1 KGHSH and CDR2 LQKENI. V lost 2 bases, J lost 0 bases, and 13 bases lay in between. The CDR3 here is CASSPMVQTANYGYTF. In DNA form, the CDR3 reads TGTGCCAGCTCACCAATGGTACAGACGGCTAACTATGGCTACACCTTC.

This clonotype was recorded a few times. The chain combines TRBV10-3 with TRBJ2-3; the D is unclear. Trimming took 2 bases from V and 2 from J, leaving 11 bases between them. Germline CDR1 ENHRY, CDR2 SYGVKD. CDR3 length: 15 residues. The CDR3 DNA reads TGTGCCATCAGTGAGCCCCTACGGAACACAGATACGCAGTATTTT. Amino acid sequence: CAISEPLRNTDTQYF.

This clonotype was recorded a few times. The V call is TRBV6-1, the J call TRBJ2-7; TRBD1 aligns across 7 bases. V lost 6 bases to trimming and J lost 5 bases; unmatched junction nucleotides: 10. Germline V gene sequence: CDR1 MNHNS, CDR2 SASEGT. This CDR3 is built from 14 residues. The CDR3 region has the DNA TGTGCCAGCAGAAACTTCGGACAGGCTCACGAGCAGTACTTC. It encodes CASRNFGQAHEQYF.

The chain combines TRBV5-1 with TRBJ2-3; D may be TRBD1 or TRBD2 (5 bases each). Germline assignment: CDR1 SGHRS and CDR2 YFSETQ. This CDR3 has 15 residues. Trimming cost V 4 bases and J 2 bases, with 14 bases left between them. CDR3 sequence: CASSPGPSITDTQYF. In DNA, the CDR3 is TGCGCCAGCAGCCCGGGGCCTAGCATCACAGATACGCAGTATTTT.

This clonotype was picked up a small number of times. This CDR3 reads CASSRTAPTDTIYF. As DNA, the CDR3 is TGTGCCAGCAGCCGGACAGCCCCCACGGACACCATATATTTT. The chain recombines TRBV12-3 or TRBV12-4 with TRBJ1-3; possibly TRBD1 for D (6 bases). The CDR3 contains 14 residues. V was pared by 6 bases and J by 8 bases, with 17 bases between.

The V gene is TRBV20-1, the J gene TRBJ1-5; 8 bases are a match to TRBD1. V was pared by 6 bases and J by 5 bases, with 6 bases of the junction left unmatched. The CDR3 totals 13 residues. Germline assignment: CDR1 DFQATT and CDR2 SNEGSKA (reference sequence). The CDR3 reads CSADRGFDQPQHF. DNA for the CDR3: TGCAGTGCAGACAGGGGTTTTGATCAGCCCCAGCATTTT.

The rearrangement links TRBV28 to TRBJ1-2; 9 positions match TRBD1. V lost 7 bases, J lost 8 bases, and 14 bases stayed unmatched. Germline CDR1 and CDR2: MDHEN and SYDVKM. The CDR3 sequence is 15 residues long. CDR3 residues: CASTAPGTGNSGYTF. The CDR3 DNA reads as TGTGCCAGCACCGCACCCGGGACAGGGAATTCCGGCTACACCTTC.

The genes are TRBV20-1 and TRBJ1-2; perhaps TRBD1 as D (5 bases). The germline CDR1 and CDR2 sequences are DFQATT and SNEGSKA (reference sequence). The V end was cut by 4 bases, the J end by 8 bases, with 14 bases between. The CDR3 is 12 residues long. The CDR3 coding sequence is TGCAGTGCTAATCATCAGGGATTGGGCTACACCTTC. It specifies CSANHQGLGYTF.

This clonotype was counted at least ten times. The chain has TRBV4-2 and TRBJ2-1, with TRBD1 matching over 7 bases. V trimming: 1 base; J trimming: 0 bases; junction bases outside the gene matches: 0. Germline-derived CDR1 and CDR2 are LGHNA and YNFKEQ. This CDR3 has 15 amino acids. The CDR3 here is CASSQGQGSYNEQFF. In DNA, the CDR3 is TGTGCCAGCAGCCAAGGACAGGGCTCCTACAATGAGCAGTTCTTC.

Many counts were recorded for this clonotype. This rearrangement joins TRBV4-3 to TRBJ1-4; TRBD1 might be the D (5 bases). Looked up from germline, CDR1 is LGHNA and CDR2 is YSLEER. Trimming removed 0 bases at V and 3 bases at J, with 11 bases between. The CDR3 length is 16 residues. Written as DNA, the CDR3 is TGCGCCAGCAGCCAAGAATTGAGACAGTCTAATGAAAAACTGTTTTTT. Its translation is CASSQELRQSNEKLFF.

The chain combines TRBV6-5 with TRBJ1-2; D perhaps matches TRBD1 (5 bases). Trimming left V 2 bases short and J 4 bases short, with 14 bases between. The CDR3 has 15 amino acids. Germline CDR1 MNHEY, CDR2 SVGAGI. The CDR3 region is CASSYPPRGGYGYTF. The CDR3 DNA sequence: TGTGCCAGCAGTTACCCACCCCGGGGGGGCTATGGCTACACCTTC.

The CDR3 protein is CASSSLTGLKYGYTF. Here the CDR3 DNA reads TGTGCCAGCAGCAGCCTGACAGGGCTCAAGTATGGCTACACCTTC. The rearrangement links TRBV21-1 to TRBJ1-2; the table names TRBD1, a call not compared with the DNA. TRBV21-1 is a documented pseudogene. The CDR3 extends over 15 amino acids.

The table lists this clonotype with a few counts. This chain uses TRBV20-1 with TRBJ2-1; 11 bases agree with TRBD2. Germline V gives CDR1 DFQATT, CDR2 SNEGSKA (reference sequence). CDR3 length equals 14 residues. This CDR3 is CRAKTSGATNEQFF. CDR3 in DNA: TGCAGAGCAAAGACTAGCGGGGCGACGAATGAGCAGTTCTTC.

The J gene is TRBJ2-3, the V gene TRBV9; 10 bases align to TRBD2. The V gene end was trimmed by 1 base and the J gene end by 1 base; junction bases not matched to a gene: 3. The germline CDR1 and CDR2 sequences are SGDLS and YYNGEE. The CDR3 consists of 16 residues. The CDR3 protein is CASSVLAGGGTDTQYF. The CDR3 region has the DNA TGTGCCAGCAGCGTATTAGCGGGAGGTGGCACAGATACGCAGTATTTT. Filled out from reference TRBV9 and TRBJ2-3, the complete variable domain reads DSGVTQTPKHLITATGQRVTLRCSPRSGDLSVYWYQQSLDQGLQFLIQYYNGEERAKGNILERFSAQQFPDLHSELNLSSLELGDSALYFCASSVLAGGGTDTQYFGPGTRLTVL.

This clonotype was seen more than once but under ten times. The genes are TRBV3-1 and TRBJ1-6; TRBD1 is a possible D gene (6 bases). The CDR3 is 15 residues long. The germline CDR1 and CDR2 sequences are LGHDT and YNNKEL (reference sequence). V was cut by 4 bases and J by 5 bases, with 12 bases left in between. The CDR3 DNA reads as TGTGCCAGCAGCCCCGAACAGGGCCATAATTCACCCCTCCACTTT. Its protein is CASSPEQGHNSPLHF.

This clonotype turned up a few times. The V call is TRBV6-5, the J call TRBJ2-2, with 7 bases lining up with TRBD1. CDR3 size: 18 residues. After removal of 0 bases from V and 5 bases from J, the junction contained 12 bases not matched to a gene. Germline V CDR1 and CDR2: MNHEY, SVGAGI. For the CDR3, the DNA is TGTGCCAGCAGTTACTCGTATACAGGGGCGGCCAAAACCGGGGAGCTGTTTTTT. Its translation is CASSYSYTGAAKTGELFF.

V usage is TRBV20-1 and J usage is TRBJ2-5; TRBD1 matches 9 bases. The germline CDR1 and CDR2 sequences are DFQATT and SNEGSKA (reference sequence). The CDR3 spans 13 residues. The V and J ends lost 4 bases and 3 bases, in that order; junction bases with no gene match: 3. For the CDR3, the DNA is TGCAGTGCTAAAGGGACAGGGAAAGAGACCCAGTACTTC. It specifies CSAKGTGKETQYF.